Each of the 22 T cell receptor beta chains below was sequenced from the same sample in a study of cytomegalovirus exposure and HLA in healthy donors. Amplification used 60 Vbeta primers and 13 Jbeta primers. Only in-frame clones appear in the TCRdb table, and some are missing; sequencing was by immunoSEQ multiplex PCR. This table has some 170,000 clones, around 75% appearing once. Material: PBMCs. These receptors came from a male donor in good health and CMV-seronegative.

This clone was recorded a few times. The chain is built from TRBV27 and TRBJ2-1; D unresolved. CDR3 length: 13 amino acids. The V gene lost 3 bases and the J gene lost 0 bases, with 3 bases spanning the gap. Looked up from germline, CDR1 is MNHEY and CDR2 is SMNVEV (reference sequence). CDR3 amino acids: CASSFGSYNEQFF. The CDR3 DNA reads TGTGCCAGCAGTTTCGGCTCCTACAATGAGCAGTTCTTC.

V usage is TRBV5-1 and J usage is TRBJ1-6; tentatively, D is TRBD1 (6 bases). The CDR3 loop spans 17 amino acids. The V end was cut by 0 bases, the J end by 0 bases, with 10 bases between. Germline lookup yields CDR1 SGHRS and CDR2 YFSETQ. The CDR3 sequence is CASSLADRSSYNSPLHF. The CDR3 DNA follows: TGCGCCAGCAGCTTGGCAGACAGGAGCTCCTATAATTCACCCCTCCACTTT.

This chain uses TRBV11-1 with TRBJ2-1, with a weak D call TRBD2 (7 bases). With 2 bases removed from V and 6 bases from J, the gap between germline ends came to 17 bases. Germline V lookup: CDR1 SGHAT, CDR2 FQDESV (reference sequence). This CDR3 has 16 residues. CDR3 DNA: TGTGCCAGCAGCTTATGGGCTCGGGGGGCCCCCAATGAGCAGTTCTTC. Translating it yields CASSLWARGAPNEQFF.

The chain carries TRBV27 and TRBJ1-5; 9 bases map to TRBD1. CDR1 is MNHEY and CDR2 is SMNVEV in the germline V gene (reference sequence). This CDR3 contains 17 residues. The J segment lost 8 bases and the V segment lost 3 bases, leaving 14 bases of the junction unmatched. Written as DNA, the CDR3 is TGTGCCAGCAGTTTCTCACCGGGACAGGGAAGCTTTAAGCCCCAGCATTTT. Encoded protein: CASSFSPGQGSFKPQHF.

This rearrangement joins TRBV2 to TRBJ2-5, with D possibly TRBD1 on 6 matching bases. This CDR3 contains 14 residues. V was pared by 5 bases and J by 2 bases, with 12 bases between. Per germline, CDR1 SNHLY and CDR2 FYNNEI. CDR3 DNA: TGTGCCAGCAGTCGGACAGTACCGCAAGAGACCCAGTACTTC. It specifies CASSRTVPQETQYF.

This clone has just a few counts. The gene calls are TRBV5-4 and TRBJ1-2; maybe TRBD1 (5 bases). CDR1 and CDR2 (germline): SGHNT, YYREEE (reference sequence). The length of the CDR3 is 13 residues. Trimming left V 0 bases short and J 8 bases short, with 11 bases between. The CDR3 spells CASSLEAGRGYTF. The CDR3 coding sequence is TGTGCCAGCAGCTTGGAGGCAGGGCGAGGCTACACCTTC.

The V call is TRBV7-9, the J call TRBJ2-1; the match to TRBD1 covers 8 bases. The length of the CDR3 is 15 residues. Trimming removed 5 bases from V and 7 bases from J; junction bases left unmatched: 10. Per the germline V gene, CDR1 is SEHNR and CDR2 is FQNEAQ (reference sequence). The CDR3 coding sequence is TGTGCCAGCAGCATTCGACAGGGGAAATGGAATGAGCAGTTCTTC. It is translated as CASSIRQGKWNEQFF.

V and J are TRBV7-6 and TRBJ2-1; TRBD2 matches 7 bases. CDR3 length equals 14 residues. With 0 bases clipped from V and 7 bases from J, the junction kept 3 bases outside the gene matches. The germline V gene encodes CDR1 SGHVS and CDR2 FNYEAQ. The CDR3 DNA sequence: TGTGCCAGCAGCTTAGCGGGAGGGGCGAATGAGCAGTTCTTC. Its translation is CASSLAGGANEQFF. The entire variable domain, with the rest obtained from reference TRBV7-6 and TRBJ2-1, is as follows: GAGVSQSPRYKVTKRGQDVALRCDPISGHVSLYWYRQALGQGPEFLTYFNYEAQQDKSGLPNDRFSAERPEGSISTLTIQRTEQRDSAMYRCASSLAGGANEQFFGPGTRLTVL.

This clone was seen just once. The chain is built from TRBV28 and TRBJ2-3; 9 positions agree with TRBD2. The germline gives CDR1 MDHEN, CDR2 SYDVKM. The CDR3 length is 14 residues. Losses at the gene ends were 6 bases for V and 6 bases for J; bases not matched to a gene: 7. CDR3 amino acids: CASSLAGTGDTQYF. The CDR3 DNA reads as TGTGCCAGCAGCCTAGCGGGAACAGGGGATACGCAGTATTTT. The whole variable domain, remainder taken from reference TRBV28 and TRBJ2-3, is DVKVTQSSRYLVKRTGEKVFLECVQDMDHENMFWYRQDPGLGLRLIYFSYDVKMKEKGDIPEGYSVSREKKERFSLILESASTNQTSMYLCASSLAGTGDTQYFGPGTRLTVL.

The chain couples TRBV7-7 to TRBJ1-2; 8 positions agree with TRBD1. The CDR3 spans 14 residues. V trimming: 8 bases; J trimming: 7 bases; junction bases outside the gene matches: 12. Germline V gene lookup returns CDR1 SSHAT and CDR2 FNYEAQ (reference sequence). CDR3 in amino acids: CASGLQTGAIGYTF. The CDR3, as DNA: TGTGCCAGCGGTCTCCAGACAGGGGCTATTGGCTACACCTTC.

V and J are TRBV10-2 and TRBJ2-3; D gene unclear. V dropped 4 bases and J dropped 10 bases, with 18 bases sitting between them. This CDR3 has 14 residues. Germline assignment: CDR1 WSHSY and CDR2 SAAADI. CDR3 in amino acids: CASSGPSVLAAQYF. The CDR3 DNA reads TGCGCCAGCAGTGGTCCTAGTGTGTTGGCCGCGCAGTATTTT.

The CDR3 coding sequence is TGTGCCAGCAGCTTAAGGAGACTAGCGAGACACAATGAGCAGTTCTTC. This encodes CASSLRRLARHNEQFF. The V gene is TRBV7-9, the J gene TRBJ2-1; 8 bases agree with TRBD2. The CDR3 consists of 16 residues. Unmatched junction bases numbered 8, after V lost 2 bases and J lost 5 bases. Germline CDR1 is SEHNR and CDR2 is FQNEAQ (reference sequence).

The genes are TRBV28 and TRBJ1-2; D is undetermined. The CDR3 has 12 residues. V was pared by 4 bases and J by 5 bases, with 8 bases between. CDR1 and CDR2 from the germline V gene are MDHEN and SYDVKM. The CDR3 reads CASSSGSYGYTF. CDR3 nucleotide sequence: TGTGCCAGCAGTTCGGGATCGTATGGCTACACCTTC.

This clone was seen more than once but under ten times. This chain connects TRBV4-1 to TRBJ2-3; D is possibly TRBD1 (6 bases). This CDR3 comprises 16 residues. CDR1 and CDR2 (germline): MGHRA, YSYEKL. V lost 8 bases, J lost 6 bases, and 24 bases lay in between. The DNA for the CDR3 is TGCGCCAGCGACCCCCGGGGCAGGGGCCCCCCCGATACGCAGTATTTT. Translation: CASDPRGRGPPDTQYF.

The rearrangement links TRBV11-2 to TRBJ2-2; TRBD2 agrees at 12 bases. The CDR3 totals 15 residues. CDR1 and CDR2 from the germline V gene are SGHAT and FQNNGV. With 6 bases clipped from V and 5 bases from J, the junction kept 4 bases outside the gene matches. DNA of the CDR3: TGTGCCAGCAGTAGACTAGCGGGAGATACCGGGGAGCTGTTTTTT. Translating gives CASSRLAGDTGELFF.

Only one count was recorded for this clone. The rearrangement joins TRBV6-5 to TRBJ2-5; 8 bases are shared with TRBD1. Per the germline V gene, CDR1 is MNHEY and CDR2 is SVGAGI. With V trimmed by 5 bases and J by 3 bases, 8 bases remained unmatched. This CDR3 comprises 15 residues. CDR3 coding DNA: TGTGCCAGCAGTATGACCTACAGGGGGAAAGAGACCCAGTACTTC. This sequence encodes CASSMTYRGKETQYF.

V gene TRBV6-6 combines with J gene TRBJ1-1, with TRBD1 as a possible D gene (6 bases). Germline V gives CDR1 MNHNY, CDR2 SVGAGI (reference sequence). V shed 4 bases and J shed 1 base, with 10 bases lying between them. CDR3 size: 14 residues. The CDR3 region is CASSFEQGNTEAFF. The CDR3 bases are TGTGCCAGCAGTTTTGAACAGGGGAACACTGAAGCTTTCTTT.

The gene calls are TRBV29-1 and TRBJ2-3; TRBD2 is a possible D gene (6 bases). Germline V CDR1 and CDR2: SQVTM, ANQGSEA. This CDR3 spans 15 amino acids. Trimming left V 7 bases short and J 0 bases short, with 17 bases between. The CDR3: CSAALSSGSTDTQYF. Written as DNA, the CDR3 is TGCAGCGCAGCCTTGTCGAGCGGGAGCACAGATACGCAGTATTTT.

Notes on this clone: The same CDR3 can be traced to other DNA sequences in this sample. The chain combines TRBV5-1 with TRBJ2-1; D might be TRBD2 (6 bases). With 2 bases removed from V and 5 bases from J, the gap between germline ends came to 8 bases. The length of the CDR3 is 13 residues. CDR1 and CDR2 from the germline V gene are SGHRS and YFSETQ. The CDR3 is CASSFSGNNEQFF. The CDR3 coding sequence is TGCGCCAGCAGCTTTAGCGGAAACAATGAGCAGTTCTTC.

CDR3 residues: CASTKYGAGWNIQYF. The CDR3 DNA is TGTGCCAGCACGAAATATGGAGCAGGGTGGAACATTCAGTACTTC. The chain recombines TRBV28 with TRBJ2-4; weak D call: TRBD1 (5 bases). CDR1 and CDR2 (germline): MDHEN, SYDVKM. V lost 7 bases and J 7 bases, leaving 20 bases between the germline ends. The CDR3 sequence is 15 residues long.

This chain uses TRBV5-1 with TRBJ2-1; D ambiguous. The CDR3 has 15 amino acids. Germline CDR1 SGHRS, CDR2 YFSETQ. Trimming left V 0 bases short and J 5 bases short, with 12 bases between. The CDR3 protein is CASSLVSLQNNEQFF. The CDR3 DNA reads as TGCGCCAGCAGCTTGGTGTCGCTTCAGAACAATGAGCAGTTCTTC.

For this clone: Other DNA sequences in this sample translate to the same CDR3. This rearrangement joins TRBV25-1 to TRBJ1-2; D is undetermined. Germline V gives CDR1 MGHDK, CDR2 SYGVNS. The CDR3 length is 13 residues. Trimming removed 4 bases at V and 7 bases at J, with 13 bases between. The CDR3 spells CASSAPRGSGYTF. The CDR3 DNA is TGTGCCAGCAGTGCTCCTCGTGGGAGTGGCTACACCTTC.